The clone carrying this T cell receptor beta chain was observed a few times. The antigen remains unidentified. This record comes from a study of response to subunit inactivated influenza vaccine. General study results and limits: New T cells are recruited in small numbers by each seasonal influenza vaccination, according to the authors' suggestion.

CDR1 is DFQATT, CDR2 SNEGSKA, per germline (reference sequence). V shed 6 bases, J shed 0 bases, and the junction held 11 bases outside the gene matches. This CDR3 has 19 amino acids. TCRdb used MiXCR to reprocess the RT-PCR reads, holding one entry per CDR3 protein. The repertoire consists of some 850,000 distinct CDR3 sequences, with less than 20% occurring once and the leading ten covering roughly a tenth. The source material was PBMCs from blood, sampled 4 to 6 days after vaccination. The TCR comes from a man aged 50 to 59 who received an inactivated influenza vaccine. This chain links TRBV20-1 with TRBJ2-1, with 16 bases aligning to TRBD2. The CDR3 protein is CSAPVRGLAGGSSYNEQFF. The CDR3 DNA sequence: TGCAGTGCCCCAGTCCGGGGACTAGCGGGGGGGAGCTCCTACAATGAGCAGTTCTTC.